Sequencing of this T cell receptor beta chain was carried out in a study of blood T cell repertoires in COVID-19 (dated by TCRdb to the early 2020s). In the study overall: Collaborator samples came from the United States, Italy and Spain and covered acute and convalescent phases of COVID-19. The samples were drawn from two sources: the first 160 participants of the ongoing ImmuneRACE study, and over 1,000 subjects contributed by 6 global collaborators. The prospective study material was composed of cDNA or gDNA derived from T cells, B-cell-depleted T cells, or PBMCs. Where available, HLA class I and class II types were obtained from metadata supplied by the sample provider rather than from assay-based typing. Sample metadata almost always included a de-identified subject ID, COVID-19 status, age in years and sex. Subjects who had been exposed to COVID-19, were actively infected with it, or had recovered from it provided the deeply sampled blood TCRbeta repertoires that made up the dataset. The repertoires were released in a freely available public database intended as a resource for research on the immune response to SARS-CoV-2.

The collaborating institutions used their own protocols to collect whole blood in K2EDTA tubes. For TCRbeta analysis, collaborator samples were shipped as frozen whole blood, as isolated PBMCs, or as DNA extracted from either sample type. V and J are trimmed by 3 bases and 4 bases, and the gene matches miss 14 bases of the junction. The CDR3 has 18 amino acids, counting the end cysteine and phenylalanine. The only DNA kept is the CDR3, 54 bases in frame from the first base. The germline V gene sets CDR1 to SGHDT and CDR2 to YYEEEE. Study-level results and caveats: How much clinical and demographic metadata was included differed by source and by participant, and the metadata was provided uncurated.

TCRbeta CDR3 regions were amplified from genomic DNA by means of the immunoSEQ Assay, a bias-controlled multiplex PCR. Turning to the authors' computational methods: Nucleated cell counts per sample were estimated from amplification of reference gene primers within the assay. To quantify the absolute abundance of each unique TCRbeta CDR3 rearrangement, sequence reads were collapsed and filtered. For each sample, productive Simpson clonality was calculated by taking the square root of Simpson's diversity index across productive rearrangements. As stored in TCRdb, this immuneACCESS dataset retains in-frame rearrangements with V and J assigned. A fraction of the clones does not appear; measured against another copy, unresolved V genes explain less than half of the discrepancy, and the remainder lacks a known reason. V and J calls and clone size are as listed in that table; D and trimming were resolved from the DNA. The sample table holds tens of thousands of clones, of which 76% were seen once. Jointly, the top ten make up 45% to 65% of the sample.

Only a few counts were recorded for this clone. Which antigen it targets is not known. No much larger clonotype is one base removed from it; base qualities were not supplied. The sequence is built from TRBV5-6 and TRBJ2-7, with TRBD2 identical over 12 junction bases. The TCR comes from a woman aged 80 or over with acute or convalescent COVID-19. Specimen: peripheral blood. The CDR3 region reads CASSSGLAGSLLLYEQYF. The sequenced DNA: TGTGCCAGCAGCTCCGGACTAGCGGGAAGTCTCCTTCTTTACGAGCAGTACTTC.